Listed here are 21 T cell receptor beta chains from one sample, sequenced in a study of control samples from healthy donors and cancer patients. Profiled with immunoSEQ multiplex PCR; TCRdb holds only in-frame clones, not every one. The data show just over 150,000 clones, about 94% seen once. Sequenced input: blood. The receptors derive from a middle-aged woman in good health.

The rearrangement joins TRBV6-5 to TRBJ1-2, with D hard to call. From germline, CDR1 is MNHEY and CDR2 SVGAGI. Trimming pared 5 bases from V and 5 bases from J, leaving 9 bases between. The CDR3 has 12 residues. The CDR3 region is CASSNYLYGYTF. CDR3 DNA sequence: TGTGCCAGCAGTAACTATCTGTATGGCTACACCTTC.

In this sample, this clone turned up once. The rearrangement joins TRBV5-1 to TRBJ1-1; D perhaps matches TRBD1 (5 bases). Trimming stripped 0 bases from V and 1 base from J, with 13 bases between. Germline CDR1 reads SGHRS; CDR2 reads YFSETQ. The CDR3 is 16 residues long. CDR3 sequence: CASSLESTVKNTEAFF. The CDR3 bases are TGCGCCAGCAGCTTGGAATCGACAGTTAAGAACACTGAAGCTTTCTTT.

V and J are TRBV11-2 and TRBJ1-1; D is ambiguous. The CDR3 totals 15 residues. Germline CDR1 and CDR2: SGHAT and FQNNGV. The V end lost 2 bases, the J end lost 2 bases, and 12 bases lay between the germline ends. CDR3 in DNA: TGTGCCAGCAGCTTATCCTCAACTAGAAACACTGAAGCTTTCTTT. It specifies CASSLSSTRNTEAFF.

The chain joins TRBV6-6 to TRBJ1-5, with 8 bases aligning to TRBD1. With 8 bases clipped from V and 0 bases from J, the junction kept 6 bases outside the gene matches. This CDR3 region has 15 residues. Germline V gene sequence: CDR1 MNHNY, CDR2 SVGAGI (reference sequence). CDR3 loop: CASGQTGVSNQPQHF. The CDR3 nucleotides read TGTGCCAGCGGACAGACAGGGGTTAGCAATCAGCCCCAGCATTTT.

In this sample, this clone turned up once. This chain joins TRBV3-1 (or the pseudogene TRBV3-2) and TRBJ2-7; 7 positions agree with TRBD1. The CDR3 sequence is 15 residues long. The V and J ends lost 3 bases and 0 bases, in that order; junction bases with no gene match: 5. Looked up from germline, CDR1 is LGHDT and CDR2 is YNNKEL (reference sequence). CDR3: CASSQGTASSYEQYF. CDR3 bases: TGTGCCAGCAGCCAGGGGACAGCGAGCTCCTACGAGCAGTACTTC.

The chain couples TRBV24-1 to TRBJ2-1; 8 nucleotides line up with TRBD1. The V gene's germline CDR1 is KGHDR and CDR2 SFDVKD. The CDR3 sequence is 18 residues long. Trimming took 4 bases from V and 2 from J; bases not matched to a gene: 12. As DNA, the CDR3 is TGTGCCACCAGTGACTTGATCAGGGGGCCCACCGCCTACAATGAGCAGTTCTTC. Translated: CATSDLIRGPTAYNEQFF.

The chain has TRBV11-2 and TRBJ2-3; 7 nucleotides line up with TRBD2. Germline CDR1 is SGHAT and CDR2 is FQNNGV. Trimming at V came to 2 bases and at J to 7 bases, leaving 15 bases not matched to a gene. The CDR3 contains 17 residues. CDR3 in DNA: TGTGCCAGCAGCTTAAAAACTGGGCTAGCGGTTACGAATACGCAGTATTTT. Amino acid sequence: CASSLKTGLAVTNTQYF.

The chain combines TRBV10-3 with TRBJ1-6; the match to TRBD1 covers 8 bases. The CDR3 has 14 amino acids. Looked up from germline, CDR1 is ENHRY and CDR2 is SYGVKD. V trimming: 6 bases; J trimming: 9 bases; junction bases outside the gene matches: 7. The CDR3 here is CAIRPGTGGSPLHF. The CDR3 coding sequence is TGTGCCATCAGACCCGGGACAGGTGGTTCACCCCTCCACTTT.

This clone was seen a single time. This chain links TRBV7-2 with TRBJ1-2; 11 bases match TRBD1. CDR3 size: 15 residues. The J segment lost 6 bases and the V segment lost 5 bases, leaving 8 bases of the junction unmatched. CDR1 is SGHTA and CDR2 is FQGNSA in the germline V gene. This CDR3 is CASSTTDRGRNGYTF. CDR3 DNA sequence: TGTGCCAGCAGCACTACGGACAGGGGGCGAAATGGCTACACCTTC.

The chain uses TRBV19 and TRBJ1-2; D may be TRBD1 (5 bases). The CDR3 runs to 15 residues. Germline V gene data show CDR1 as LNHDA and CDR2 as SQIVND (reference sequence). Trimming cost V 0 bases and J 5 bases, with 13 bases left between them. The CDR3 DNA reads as TGTGCCAGTAGTATAGATCGCGGGACGGCGTATGGCTACACCTTC. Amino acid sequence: CASSIDRGTAYGYTF.

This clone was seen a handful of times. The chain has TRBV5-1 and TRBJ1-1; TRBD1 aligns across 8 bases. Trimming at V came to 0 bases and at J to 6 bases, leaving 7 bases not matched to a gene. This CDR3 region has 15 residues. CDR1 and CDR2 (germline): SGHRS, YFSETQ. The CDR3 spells CASSLAQGAWAEAFF. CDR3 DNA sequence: TGCGCCAGCAGCTTGGCGCAGGGGGCATGGGCTGAAGCTTTCTTT. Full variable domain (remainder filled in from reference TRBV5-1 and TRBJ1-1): KAGVTQTPRYLIKTRGQQVTLSCSPISGHRSVSWYQQTPGQGLQFLFEYFSETQRNKGNFPGRFSGRQFSNSRSEMNVSTLELGDSALYLCASSLAQGAWAEAFFGQGTRLTVV.

CDR3 amino acids: CASSQDLWETQYF. In DNA form, the CDR3 reads TGTGCCAGCAGCCAAGATCTGTGGGAGACCCAGTACTTC. This rearrangement joins TRBV3-1 (or the pseudogene TRBV3-2) to TRBJ2-5; D is unclear. Trimming took 0 bases from V and 5 from J, leaving 7 bases between them. Germline V lookup: CDR1 LGHDT, CDR2 YNNKEL (reference sequence). CDR3 size: 13 residues.

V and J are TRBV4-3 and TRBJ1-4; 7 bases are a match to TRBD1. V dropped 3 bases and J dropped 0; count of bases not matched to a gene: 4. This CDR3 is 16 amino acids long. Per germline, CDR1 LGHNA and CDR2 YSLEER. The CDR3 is CASSQAGGTTNEKLFF. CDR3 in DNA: TGCGCCAGCAGCCAGGCAGGGGGAACAACTAATGAAAAACTGTTTTTT.

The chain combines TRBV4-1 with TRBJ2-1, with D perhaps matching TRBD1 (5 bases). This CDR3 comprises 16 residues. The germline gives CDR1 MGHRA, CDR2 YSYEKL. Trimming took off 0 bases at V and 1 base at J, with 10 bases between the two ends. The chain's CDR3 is CASSQDVRQSYNEQFF. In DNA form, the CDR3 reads TGCGCCAGCAGCCAAGATGTGCGACAGTCCTACAATGAGCAGTTCTTC.

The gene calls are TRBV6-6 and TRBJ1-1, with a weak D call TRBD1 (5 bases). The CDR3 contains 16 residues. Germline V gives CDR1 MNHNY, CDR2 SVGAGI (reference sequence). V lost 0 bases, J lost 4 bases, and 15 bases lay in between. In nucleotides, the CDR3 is TGTGCCAGCAGTTACTCAATCGATGGGGGAGGCACTGAAGCTTTCTTT. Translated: CASSYSIDGGGTEAFF.

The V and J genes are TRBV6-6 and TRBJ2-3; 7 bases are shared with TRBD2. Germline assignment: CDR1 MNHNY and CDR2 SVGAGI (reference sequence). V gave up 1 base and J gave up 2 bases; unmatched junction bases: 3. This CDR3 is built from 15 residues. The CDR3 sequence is CASSYLGGSTDTQYF. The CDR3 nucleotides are TGTGCCAGCAGTTACTTGGGGGGGTCCACAGATACGCAGTATTTT.

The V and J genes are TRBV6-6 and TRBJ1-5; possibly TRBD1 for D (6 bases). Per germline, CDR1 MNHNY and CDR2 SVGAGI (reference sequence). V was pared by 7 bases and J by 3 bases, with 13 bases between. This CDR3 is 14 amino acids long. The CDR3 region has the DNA TGTGCCAGCAACCTCGACAGGTACAATCAGCCCCAGCATTTT. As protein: CASNLDRYNQPQHF.

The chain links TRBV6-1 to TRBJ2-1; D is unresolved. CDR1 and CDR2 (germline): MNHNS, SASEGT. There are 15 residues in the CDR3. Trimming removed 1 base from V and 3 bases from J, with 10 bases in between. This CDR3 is CASSEGLSFYNEQFF. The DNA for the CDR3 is TGTGCCAGCAGTGAAGGCCTCTCATTCTACAATGAGCAGTTCTTC.

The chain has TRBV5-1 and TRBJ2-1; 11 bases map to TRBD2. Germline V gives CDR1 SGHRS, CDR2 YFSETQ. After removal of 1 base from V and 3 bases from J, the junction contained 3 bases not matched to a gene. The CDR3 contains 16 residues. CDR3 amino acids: CASSLTSGRLYNEQFF. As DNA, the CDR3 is TGCGCCAGCAGCTTGACTAGCGGGAGACTCTACAATGAGCAGTTCTTC.

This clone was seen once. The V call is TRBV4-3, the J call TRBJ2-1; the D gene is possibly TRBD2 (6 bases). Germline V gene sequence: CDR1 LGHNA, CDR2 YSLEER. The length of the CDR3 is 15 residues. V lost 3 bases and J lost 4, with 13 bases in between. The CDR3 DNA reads TGCGCCAGCAGCCAGGTTAGCGGACCTTACAATGAGCAGTTCTTC. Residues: CASSQVSGPYNEQFF.

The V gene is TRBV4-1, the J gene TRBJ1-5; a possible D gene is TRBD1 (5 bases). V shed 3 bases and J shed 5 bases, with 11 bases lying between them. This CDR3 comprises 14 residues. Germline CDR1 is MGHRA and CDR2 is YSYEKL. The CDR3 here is CASSQGGVDQPQHF. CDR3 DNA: TGCGCCAGCAGCCAGGGAGGGGTGGATCAGCCCCAGCATTTT.